This T cell receptor beta chain comes out of a study of vaccination and CD4 T cells after COVID-19. Study-wide context: Cells received overlapping spike peptides from SARS-CoV-2, HCoV-NL63, HCoV-OC43 and HCoV-229E as stimulation.

Whole-study findings and limits: Rising from about 20 to 38, the median of SARS-CoV-2-reactive clonotypes did not change significantly. Convalescent patients displayed a median roughly 90% of reactive clones emerging only post-vaccination.

V was pared by 0 bases and J by 5 bases, with 8 bases of the junction left unmatched. This CDR3 has 16 residues. CDR1 and CDR2 (germline): ENHRY, SYGVKD. In regard to this clonotype: Its matching antigen is unknown.

Cultured CD4+ T-cell DNA underwent Oncomine TCR Beta short-read sequencing. TCRdb re-analysed the PCR reads in MiXCR, keeping a single row per CDR3 protein. The repertoire consists of 22,000 or so distinct CDR3 sequences, with about 40% occurring once and the leading ten covering approximately 13%. Treatment noted: approximately nine-day PBMC culture with coronavirus spike peptide pools or control peptides (ViraFEST assay). The chain couples TRBV10-3 to TRBJ2-7, with 9 nucleotides matching TRBD1. The sequence derives from a human donor who had recovered from COVID-19. Material: CD4+ T cells from blood, cultured in vitro. Written as DNA, the CDR3 is TGTGCCATCAGTGAGTCGAACCGACAGGGGGATCACGAGCAGTACTTC. It specifies CAISESNRQGDHEQYF.